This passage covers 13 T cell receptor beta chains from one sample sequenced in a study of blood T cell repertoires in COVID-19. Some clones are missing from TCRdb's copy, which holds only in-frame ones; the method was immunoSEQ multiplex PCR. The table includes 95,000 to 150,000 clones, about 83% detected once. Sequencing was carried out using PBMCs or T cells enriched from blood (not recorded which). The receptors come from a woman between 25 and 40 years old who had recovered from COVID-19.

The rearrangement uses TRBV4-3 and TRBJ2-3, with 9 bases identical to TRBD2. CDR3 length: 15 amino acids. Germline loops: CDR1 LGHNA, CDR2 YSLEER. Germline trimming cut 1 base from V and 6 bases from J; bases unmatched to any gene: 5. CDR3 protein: CASSQGLSGRDTQYF. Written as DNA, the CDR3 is TGCGCCAGCAGCCAAGGTCTGAGCGGGAGGGATACGCAGTATTTT.

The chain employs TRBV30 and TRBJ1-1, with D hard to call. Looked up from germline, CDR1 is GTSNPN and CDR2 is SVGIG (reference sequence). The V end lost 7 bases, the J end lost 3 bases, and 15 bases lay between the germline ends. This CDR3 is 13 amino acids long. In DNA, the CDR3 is TGTGCCTCCCGACTTAGTGAGGACACTGAAGCTTTCTTT. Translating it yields CASRLSEDTEAFF.

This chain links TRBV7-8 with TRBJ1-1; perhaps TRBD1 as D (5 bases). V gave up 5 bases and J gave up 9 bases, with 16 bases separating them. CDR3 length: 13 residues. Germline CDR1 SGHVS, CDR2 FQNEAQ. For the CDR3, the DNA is TGTGCCAGCAGCCAACAAGCGGGGCGGCAAGCTTTCTTT. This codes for CASSQQAGRQAFF.

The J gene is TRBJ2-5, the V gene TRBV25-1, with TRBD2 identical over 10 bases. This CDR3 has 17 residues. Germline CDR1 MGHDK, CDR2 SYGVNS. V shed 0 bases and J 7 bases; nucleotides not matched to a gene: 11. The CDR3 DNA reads TGTGCCAGCAGTGAATATGGGGGAGCGGGAGGGTCAGGGACCCAGTACTTC. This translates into CASSEYGGAGGSGTQYF.

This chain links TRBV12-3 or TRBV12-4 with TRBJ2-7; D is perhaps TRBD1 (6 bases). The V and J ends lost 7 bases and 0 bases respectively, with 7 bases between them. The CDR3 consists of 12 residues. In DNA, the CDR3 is TGTGCCAGCAAGACAGGCTCCTACGAGCAGTACTTC. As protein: CASKTGSYEQYF.

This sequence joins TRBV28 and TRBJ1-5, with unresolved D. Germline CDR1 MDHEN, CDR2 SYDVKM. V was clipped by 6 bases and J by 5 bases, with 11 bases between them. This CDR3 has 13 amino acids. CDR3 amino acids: CASRSSGYQPQHF. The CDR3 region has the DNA TGTGCCAGCAGATCCTCGGGGTATCAGCCCCAGCATTTT.

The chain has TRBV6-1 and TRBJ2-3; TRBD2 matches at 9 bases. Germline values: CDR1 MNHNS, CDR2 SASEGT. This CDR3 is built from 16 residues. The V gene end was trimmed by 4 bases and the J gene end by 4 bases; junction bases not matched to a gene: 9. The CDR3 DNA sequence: TGTGCCAGCAGTGGAAGACTAGCGGCGCGCCCAGATACGCAGTATTTT. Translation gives CASSGRLAARPDTQYF.

As DNA, the CDR3 is TGCGCCAGCAGCCCATACACAGGGAGCGAGCAGTACTTC. This sequence encodes CASSPYTGSEQYF. The chain has TRBV5-1 and TRBJ2-7; TRBD1 is a possible D gene (6 bases). CDR1 and CDR2 (germline): SGHRS, YFSETQ. The CDR3 has 13 residues. The V and J ends lost 4 bases and 6 bases respectively, with 14 bases between them.

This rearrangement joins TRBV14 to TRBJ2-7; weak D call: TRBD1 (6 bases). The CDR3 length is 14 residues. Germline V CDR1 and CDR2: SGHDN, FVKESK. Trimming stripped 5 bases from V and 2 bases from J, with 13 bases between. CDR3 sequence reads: CASSVQTGPYEQYF. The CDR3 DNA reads TGTGCCAGCAGCGTACAAACAGGGCCCTACGAGCAGTACTTC.

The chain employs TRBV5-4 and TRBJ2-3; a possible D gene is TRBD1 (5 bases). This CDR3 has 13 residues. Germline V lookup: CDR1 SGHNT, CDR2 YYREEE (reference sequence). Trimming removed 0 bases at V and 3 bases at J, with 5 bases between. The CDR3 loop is CASSLAGTDTQYF. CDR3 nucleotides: TGTGCCAGCAGCTTGGCAGGGACAGATACGCAGTATTTT.

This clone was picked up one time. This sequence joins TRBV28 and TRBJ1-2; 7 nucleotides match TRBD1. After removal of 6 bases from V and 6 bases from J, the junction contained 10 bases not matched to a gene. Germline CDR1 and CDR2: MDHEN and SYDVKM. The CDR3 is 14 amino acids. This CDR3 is CASSSPTGIDGYTF. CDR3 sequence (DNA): TGTGCCAGCAGCTCCCCGACAGGGATAGATGGCTACACCTTC.

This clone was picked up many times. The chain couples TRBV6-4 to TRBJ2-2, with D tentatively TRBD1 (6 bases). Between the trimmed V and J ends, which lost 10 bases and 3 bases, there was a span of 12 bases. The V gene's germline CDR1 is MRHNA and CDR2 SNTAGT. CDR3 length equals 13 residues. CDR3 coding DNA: TGTGCCACCGGGGACATCGACACCGGGGAGCTGTTTTTT. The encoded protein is CATGDIDTGELFF.

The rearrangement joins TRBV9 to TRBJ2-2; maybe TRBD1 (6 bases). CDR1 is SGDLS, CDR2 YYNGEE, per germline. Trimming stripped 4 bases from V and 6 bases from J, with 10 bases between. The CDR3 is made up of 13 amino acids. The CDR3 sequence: CASSTRGSGELFF. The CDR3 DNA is TGTGCCAGCAGCACCAGGGGTTCCGGGGAGCTGTTTTTT.